This entry describes one T cell receptor beta chain. The method was immunoSEQ multiplex PCR; TCRdb's version includes in-frame clones alone and lacks a portion of them. The data contain 78,000 or so clones, 70% to 90% of them singletons. This sample is part of a study of technical replicates of blood from a few donors. V was cut by 4 bases and J by 4 bases, with 12 bases left in between. Germline V lookup: CDR1 SGHDT, CDR2 YYEEEE. This CDR3 region has 13 residues. The source material was T cells isolated from PBMCs. V gene TRBV5-6 combines with J gene TRBJ2-7; tentative D call: TRBD2 (5 bases). This clonotype was obtained from a human donor in good health. The CDR3 DNA reads as TGTGCCAGCAGCCCGGGCCGGGATTACGAGCAGTACTTC. It yields the protein CASSPGRDYEQYF. The full variable domain, its missing parts supplied by reference TRBV5-6 and TRBJ2-7, is DAGVTQSPTHLIKTRGQQVTLRCSPKSGHDTVSWYQQALGQGPQFIFQYYEEEERQRGNFPDRFSGHQFPNYSSELNVNALLLGDSALYLCASSPGRDYEQYFGPGTRLTVT.